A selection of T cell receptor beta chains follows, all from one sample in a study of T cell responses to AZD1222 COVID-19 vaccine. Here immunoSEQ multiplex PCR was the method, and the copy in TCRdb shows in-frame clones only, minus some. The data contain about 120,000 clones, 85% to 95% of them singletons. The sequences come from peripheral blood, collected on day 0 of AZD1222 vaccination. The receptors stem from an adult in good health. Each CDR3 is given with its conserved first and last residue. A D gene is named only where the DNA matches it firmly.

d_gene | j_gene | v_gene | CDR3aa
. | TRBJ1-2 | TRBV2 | CASTMAGYTF
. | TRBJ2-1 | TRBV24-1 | CATSDSVTGRNEQFF
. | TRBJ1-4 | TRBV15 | CATSRSLFRTVNEKLFF
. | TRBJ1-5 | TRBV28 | CAGGPWGNQPQHF
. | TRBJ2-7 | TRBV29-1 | CSVAVGSYEQYF
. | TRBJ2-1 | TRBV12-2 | CASRFNEQFF
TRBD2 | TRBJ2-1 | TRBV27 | CASSPGGLGNEQFF
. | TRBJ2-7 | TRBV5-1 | CASSVPAGYEQYF
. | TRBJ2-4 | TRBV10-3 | CAISSTPGSLAKNIQYF
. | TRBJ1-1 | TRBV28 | CASSFSIMDTEAFF
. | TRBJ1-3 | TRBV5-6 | CASSLNKGLYSGNTIYF
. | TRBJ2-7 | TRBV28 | CASSLGSGGEQYF
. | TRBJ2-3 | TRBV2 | CATSWQGSTDTQYF
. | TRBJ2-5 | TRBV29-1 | CSVAKGSETQYF
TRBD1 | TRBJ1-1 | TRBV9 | CASSVGTGGTEAFF
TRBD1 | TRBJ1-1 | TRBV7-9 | CASSLDRGAEAFF
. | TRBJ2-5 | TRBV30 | CAWTGRETQYF
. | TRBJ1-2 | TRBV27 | CASSSWSSYTF
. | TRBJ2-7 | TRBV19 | CASSMDDLEFTF
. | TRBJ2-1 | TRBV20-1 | CRGDLNNEQFF
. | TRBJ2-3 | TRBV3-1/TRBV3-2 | CASSRGAPDTQYF
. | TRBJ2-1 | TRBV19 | CASSIDVFDDGQFF
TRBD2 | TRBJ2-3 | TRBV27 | CASSFSGLTSTDTQYF
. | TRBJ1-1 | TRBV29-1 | CSVADGAIPLSEAFF
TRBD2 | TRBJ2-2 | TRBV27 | CASSPGLAVSGELFF
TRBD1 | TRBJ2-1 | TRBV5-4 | CASSLWDRFESEQFF
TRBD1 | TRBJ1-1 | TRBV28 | CASSDMIRGRFTEAFF
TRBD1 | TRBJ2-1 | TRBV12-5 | CASGGQGTYNEQFF
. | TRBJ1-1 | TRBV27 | CASKPTGLSLDTEAFF
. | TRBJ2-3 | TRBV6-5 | CASSRGTDTQYF
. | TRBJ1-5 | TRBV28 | CASSLWGGNQPQHF
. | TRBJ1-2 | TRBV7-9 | CASSLDGGLGYTF
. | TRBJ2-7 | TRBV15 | CATSREAGQGYEQYF
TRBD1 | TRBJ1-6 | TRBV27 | CASSPQDRGQSPLHF
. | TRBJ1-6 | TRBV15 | CATSTMGVGDSPLHF